This note documents a single TCR beta chain sequence. In blood CD8+ and CD4+ T cells, TCR beta underwent sequencing. TEMRA cells were enriched by FACS, and CD4+ and CD8+ T cells were negatively isolated. These data originate in a study of CD8 T cells in Susac syndrome. Random hexamers served to reverse transcribe roughly 0.45 to 1 ug RNA. The CDR3 of TCR beta was amplified by immunoSEQ multiplex PCR across 54 Vbeta and 13 Jbeta. TCRdb processed the immunoSEQ multiplex PCR reads anew with MiXCR; each CDR3 protein has one entry. The repertoire holds over 150,000 distinct CDR3 sequences, with over 90% as singletons. The CDR3 totals 13 residues. Germline V gene sequence: CDR1 GTSNPN, CDR2 SVGIG (reference sequence). Between the trimmed V and J ends, which lost 6 bases and 4 bases, there was a span of 15 bases.

The receptor was isolated from a human donor with multiple sclerosis. The chain has TRBV30 and TRBJ1-1; no reliable D call. Sequenced input: CD4+ T cells from PBMCs. The CDR3 protein is CACCREKGTEAFF. CDR3 coding DNA: TGTGCCTGTTGTAGGGAGAAGGGCACTGAAGCTTTCTTT.